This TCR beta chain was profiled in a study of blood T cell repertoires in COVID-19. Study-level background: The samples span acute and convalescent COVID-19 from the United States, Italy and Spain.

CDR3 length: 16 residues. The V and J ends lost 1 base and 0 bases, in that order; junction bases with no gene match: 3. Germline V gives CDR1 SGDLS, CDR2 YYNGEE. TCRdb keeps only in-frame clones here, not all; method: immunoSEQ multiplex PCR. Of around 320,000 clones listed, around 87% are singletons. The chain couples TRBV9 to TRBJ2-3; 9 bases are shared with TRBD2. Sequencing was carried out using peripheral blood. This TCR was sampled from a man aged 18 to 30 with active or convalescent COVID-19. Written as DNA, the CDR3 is TGTGCCAGCAGCGTAACAGCGGGGGGTAGCACAGATACGCAGTATTTT. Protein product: CASSVTAGGSTDTQYF.